The 16 T cell receptor beta chains listed next were all sequenced from one sample in a study of blood T cell repertoires in COVID-19. Only in-frame clones appear in the TCRdb table, and some are missing; sequencing was by immunoSEQ multiplex PCR. The data contain around 220,000 clones, roughly 80% of them singletons. Sequenced input: peripheral blood. Source of these receptors: a woman of 80 years or more with acute or convalescent COVID-19.

The V and J genes are TRBV2 and TRBJ2-5, with 8 bases that match TRBD2. Germline V CDR1 and CDR2: SNHLY, FYNNEI. The CDR3 contains 13 residues. The J segment lost 1 base and the V segment lost 8 bases, leaving 3 bases of the junction unmatched. The CDR3 DNA reads TGTGCCAGCTCAGCGGGGGCCCAAGAGACCCAGTACTTC. This encodes CASSAGAQETQYF.

V and J are TRBV7-9 and TRBJ1-1, with D possibly being TRBD1 (5 bases). Germline assignment: CDR1 SEHNR and CDR2 FQNEAQ (reference sequence). This CDR3 has 13 residues. Trimming stripped 5 bases from V and 4 bases from J, with 11 bases between. The CDR3 loop reads CASSPQGLTEAFF. As DNA, the CDR3 is TGTGCCAGCAGCCCCCAGGGCCTCACTGAAGCTTTCTTT.

This clone has only one observation. This CDR3 reads CASSPLLIGREQFF. The CDR3, as DNA: TGTGCCAGCAGCCCTCTACTTATTGGGCGTGAGCAGTTCTTC. The rearrangement uses TRBV11-2 and TRBJ2-1; no clear D gene. CDR1 and CDR2 from the germline V gene are SGHAT and FQNNGV. Between the trimmed V and J ends, which lost 5 bases and 9 bases, there was a span of 17 bases. The CDR3 has 14 residues.

The chain recombines TRBV11-3 with TRBJ2-3; 11 bases align to TRBD2. This CDR3 is built from 19 residues. From germline, CDR1 is SGHNT and CDR2 YENEEA. V lost 0 bases, J lost 1 base, and 9 bases stayed unmatched. CDR3 coding DNA: TGTGCCAGCAGCTTAGAACTAGCGGGGGCCAATTTTCGCACAGATACGCAGTATTTT. This translates into CASSLELAGANFRTDTQYF.

This clone was seen only a few times. The rearrangement links TRBV15 to TRBJ2-7, with D possibly matching TRBD2 (7 bases). Germline V gene data show CDR1 as LNHNV and CDR2 as YYDKDF (reference sequence). Trimming took 0 bases from V and 6 from J, leaving 18 bases between them. This CDR3 region has 16 residues. The CDR3 region has the DNA TGTGCCACCAGCAGAGATCTCTGGCCAGGGGAGGGCGAGCAGTACTTC. Its protein is CATSRDLWPGEGEQYF.

The chain links TRBV10-3 to TRBJ1-1; 8 bases align to TRBD1. The V gene's germline CDR1 is ENHRY and CDR2 SYGVKD. Trimming took 10 bases from V and 10 from J; bases not matched to a gene: 8. This CDR3 spans 11 amino acids. CDR3 DNA: TGTGCCACGGGGACAGGCGACGGAGCTTTCTTT. It specifies CATGTGDGAFF.

The chain carries TRBV9 and TRBJ1-2; 8 bases align to TRBD1. V shed 6 bases, J shed 0 bases, and the junction held 13 bases outside the gene matches. Looked up from germline, CDR1 is SGDLS and CDR2 is YYNGEE. The CDR3 length is 17 residues. Here the CDR3 DNA reads TGTGCCAGCACCTCAGGACAGGGCGGTTCGACTAACTATGGCTACACCTTC. Translated: CASTSGQGGSTNYGYTF.

The table lists this clone with a few counts. This chain connects TRBV11-2 to TRBJ2-7, with a tentative D call TRBD2 (6 bases). The V gene's germline CDR1 is SGHAT and CDR2 FQNNGV. CDR3 length equals 14 residues. Trimming took 1 base from V and 3 from J, leaving 10 bases between them. The DNA of the CDR3 is TGTGCCAGCAGCTTAGGACGGGAGAGCTACGAGCAGTACTTC. Protein product: CASSLGRESYEQYF.

This clone was observed a handful of times. V usage is TRBV18 and J usage is TRBJ1-6, with TRBD1 matching 9 bases. Trimming removed 3 bases from V and 5 bases from J; junction bases left unmatched: 5. The germline CDR1 and CDR2 sequences are KGHSH and LQKENI. The CDR3 is 16 amino acids. CDR3 protein: CASSPNGQGNNSPLHF. As DNA, the CDR3 is TGTGCCAGCTCACCTAACGGACAGGGGAATAATTCACCCCTCCACTTT.

There are a few counts of this clone. The chain combines TRBV7-2 with TRBJ2-7; D possibly corresponds to TRBD1 (6 bases). V was pared by 5 bases and J by 2 bases, with 13 bases between. This CDR3 is 14 amino acids long. The germline V gene encodes CDR1 SGHTA and CDR2 FQGNSA. CDR3 residues: CASSQGDRTYEQYF. CDR3 sequence (DNA): TGTGCCAGCAGCCAAGGAGACAGGACCTACGAGCAGTACTTC.

This CDR3 reads CASSHTNPPGDEQYF. The CDR3 DNA follows: TGTGCCAGCAGCCATACAAACCCTCCAGGGGACGAGCAGTACTTC. V usage is TRBV14 and J usage is TRBJ2-7; D may be TRBD1 (6 bases). The CDR3 is made up of 15 amino acids. Trimming removed 3 bases at V and 5 bases at J, with 17 bases between. Germline CDR1 reads SGHDN; CDR2 reads FVKESK.

The chain employs TRBV21-1 and TRBJ1-5. TRBV21-1 constitutes a pseudogene. The CDR3 runs 15 residues. The CDR3 protein is CASSSQGGDNQPQHF. DNA of the CDR3: TGTGCCAGCAGCAGCCAGGGAGGGGACAATCAGCCCCAGCATTTT.

This clone was counted a few times. The chain is built from TRBV28 and TRBJ2-7, with 9 bases matching TRBD2. CDR1 is MDHEN, CDR2 SYDVKM, per germline. The trim removed 2 bases at V and 2 bases at J, leaving 1 base unmatched. This CDR3 contains 14 residues. The CDR3 loop is CASSLLAGTYEQYF. CDR3 coding DNA: TGTGCCAGCAGTTTACTAGCGGGAACCTACGAGCAGTACTTC.

Only a few counts were recorded for this clone. The chain recombines TRBV11-3 with TRBJ2-1; 9 bases fit TRBD2. The CDR3 covers 16 residues. In germline, CDR1 is SGHNT, CDR2 YENEEA. The V and J ends lost 0 bases and 7 bases, in that order; junction bases with no gene match: 7. The CDR3 protein is CASSLDWAGGPNEQFF. In DNA, the CDR3 is TGTGCCAGCAGCTTAGATTGGGCGGGGGGGCCGAATGAGCAGTTCTTC.

The chain recombines TRBV25-1 with TRBJ2-5, with 9 bases matching TRBD2. The germline V gene encodes CDR1 MGHDK and CDR2 SYGVNS. J gave up 5 bases and V 1 base, and 5 bases lay outside the gene matches. There are 15 residues in the CDR3. Written as DNA, the CDR3 is TGTGCCAGCAGTGAATCCCTAGCGGGATACGAGACCCAGTACTTC. Translating gives CASSESLAGYETQYF.

V usage is TRBV7-9 and J usage is TRBJ1-1; maybe TRBD1 (5 bases). Germline V gives CDR1 SEHNR, CDR2 FQNEAQ (reference sequence). This CDR3 contains 14 residues. Trimming stripped 5 bases from V and 0 bases from J, with 10 bases between. CDR3 in amino acids: CASSRTRVNTEAFF. For the CDR3, the DNA is TGTGCCAGCAGCCGGACAAGAGTGAACACTGAAGCTTTCTTT. Together with reference TRBV7-9 and TRBJ1-1, the CDR3 gives the full variable domain: DTGVSQNPRHKITKRGQNVTFRCDPISEHNRLYWYRQTLGQGPEFLTYFQNEAQLEKSRLLSDRFSAERPKGSFSTLEIQRTEQGDSAMYLCASSRTRVNTEAFFGQGTRLTVV.